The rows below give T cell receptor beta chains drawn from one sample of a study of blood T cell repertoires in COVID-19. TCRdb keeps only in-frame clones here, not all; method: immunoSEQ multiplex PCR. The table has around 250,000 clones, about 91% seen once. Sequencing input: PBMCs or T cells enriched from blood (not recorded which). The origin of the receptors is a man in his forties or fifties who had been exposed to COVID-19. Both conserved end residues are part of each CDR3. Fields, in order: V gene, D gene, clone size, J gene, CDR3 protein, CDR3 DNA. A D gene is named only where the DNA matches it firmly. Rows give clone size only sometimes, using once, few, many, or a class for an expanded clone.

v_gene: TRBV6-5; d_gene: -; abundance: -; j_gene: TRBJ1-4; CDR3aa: CASMGRAPSNEKLFF; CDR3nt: TGTGCCAGCATGGGGAGGGCTCCATCTAATGAAAAACTGTTTTTT
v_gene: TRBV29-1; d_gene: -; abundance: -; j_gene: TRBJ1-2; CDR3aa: CSVQVDSNYGYTF; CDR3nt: TGCAGCGTTCAGGTGGATTCTAACTATGGCTACACCTTC
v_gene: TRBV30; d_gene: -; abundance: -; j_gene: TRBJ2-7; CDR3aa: CASGRDSYEQYF; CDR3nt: TGTGCCTCTGGACGGGACTCCTACGAGCAGTACTTC
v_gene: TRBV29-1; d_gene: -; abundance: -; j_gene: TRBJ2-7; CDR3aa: CSVEGDSEQYF; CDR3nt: TGCAGCGTTGAAGGGGACTCCGAGCAGTACTTC
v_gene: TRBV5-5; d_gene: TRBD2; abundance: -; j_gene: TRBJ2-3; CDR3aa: CASSSNPGLAVGGDTQYF; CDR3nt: TGTGCCAGCAGCTCTAACCCGGGACTAGCGGTCGGGGGAGATACGCAGTATTTT
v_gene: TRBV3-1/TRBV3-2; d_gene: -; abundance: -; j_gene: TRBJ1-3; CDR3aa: CASSQVEGRAGIGNTIYF; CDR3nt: TGTGCCAGCAGCCAAGTTGAAGGAAGGGCGGGGATCGGAAACACCATATATTTT
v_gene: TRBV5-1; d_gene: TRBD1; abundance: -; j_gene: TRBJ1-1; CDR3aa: CASTRGGTGTDTEAFF; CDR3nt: TGCGCCAGCACTCGCGGAGGGACAGGGACGGACACTGAAGCTTTCTTT
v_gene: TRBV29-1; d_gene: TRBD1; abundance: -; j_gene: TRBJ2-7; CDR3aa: CSASTGVLYEQYF; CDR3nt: TGCAGCGCCTCGACAGGGGTTTTGTACGAGCAGTACTTC
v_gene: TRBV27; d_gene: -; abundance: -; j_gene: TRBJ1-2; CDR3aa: CASSSAGAGYGYTF; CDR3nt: TGTGCCAGCAGTTCGGCAGGGGCGGGCTATGGCTACACCTTC
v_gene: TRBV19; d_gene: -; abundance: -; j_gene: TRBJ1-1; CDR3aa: CATRKGDLNTEAFF; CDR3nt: TGTGCCACCCGAAAGGGGGATTTGAACACTGAAGCTTTCTTT
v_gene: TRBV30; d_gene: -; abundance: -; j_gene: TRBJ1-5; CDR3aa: CAWSGTFNQPQHF; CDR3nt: TGTGCCTGGAGCGGGACATTCAATCAGCCCCAGCATTTT
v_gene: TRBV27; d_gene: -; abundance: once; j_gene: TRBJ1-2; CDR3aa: CASSLGGAGNYGYTF; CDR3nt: TGTGCCAGCAGTTTAGGGGGCGCAGGAAACTATGGCTACACCTTC